A selection of T cell receptor beta chains follows, all from one sample in a study of cytomegalovirus exposure and HLA in healthy donors. Some clones are missing from TCRdb's copy, which holds only in-frame ones; the method was immunoSEQ multiplex PCR. The sample contains some 170,000 clones, about 88% of which appear only once. What was sequenced was PBMCs. The receptors shown here come from a woman aged 18-29 years in good health and CMV-seronegative. Each CDR3 is given with its conserved first and last residue. A D gene is named only where the DNA matches it firmly. Some rows mark clone size as missing; the rest say once, few, many or name a class of expanded clone.

J gene	D gene	V gene	clone size	CDR3 length	CDR3 protein	CDR3 DNA
TRBJ1-2	TRBD1	TRBV6-5	once	14	CASLETGGLYGYTF	TGTGCCAGCTTGGAGACAGGGGGCCTCTATGGCTACACCTTC
TRBJ1-2	NA	TRBV5-1	NA	13	CASSFLQGSGYTF	TGCGCCAGCAGCTTCCTACAGGGAAGCGGCTACACCTTC
TRBJ2-7	NA	TRBV12-5	NA	16	CASGLVNDRSFHEQYF	TGTGCTAGTGGTTTGGTTAATGACAGGTCTTTCCACGAGCAGTACTTC
TRBJ2-7	NA	TRBV5-1	NA	14	CASSLAGLPNEQYF	TGCGCCAGCAGCTTGGCGGGACTCCCCAACGAGCAGTACTTC
TRBJ1-2	TRBD1	TRBV7-2	NA	13	CASSWDREGGYTF	TGTGCCAGCAGCTGGGACAGGGAGGGAGGCTACACCTTC
TRBJ1-4	NA	TRBV19	NA	14	CASTGQNSNEKLFF	TGTGCCAGTACCGGACAGAACTCGAATGAAAAACTGTTTTTT
TRBJ2-4	TRBD1	TRBV9	NA	16	CASSPGTGGEENIQYF	TGTGCCAGCAGCCCAGGGACAGGAGGTGAGGAAAACATTCAGTACTTC
TRBJ1-1	NA	TRBV15	NA	16	CATSRGAGGGDTEAFF	TGTGCCACCAGCAGAGGGGCTGGGGGGGGAGACACTGAAGCTTTCTTT
TRBJ2-7	TRBD2	TRBV14	NA	14	CASSPGVAGAQQYF	TGTGCCAGCAGCCCCGGGGTAGCGGGGGCCCAGCAGTACTTC
TRBJ2-7	TRBD2	TRBV9	NA	13	CASSGTSGSEQYF	TGTGCCAGCAGCGGGACTAGCGGGAGCGAGCAGTACTTC
TRBJ2-7	TRBD1	TRBV7-9	NA	16	CASSLAGGSISYEQYF	TGTGCCAGCAGCTTAGCAGGGGGCAGTATCTCCTACGAGCAGTACTTC
TRBJ2-4	NA	TRBV9	NA	14	CASSVDTAKNIQYF	TGTGCCAGCAGCGTGGACACAGCCAAAAACATTCAGTACTTC
TRBJ2-3	NA	TRBV11-3	NA	18	CASSLKRSGNRREDTQYF	TGTGCCAGCAGCTTAAAGAGGTCCGGGAACCGCCGGGAAGATACGCAGTATTTT
TRBJ1-2	TRBD1	TRBV30	NA	14	CASDLGQGTHGYTF	TGTGCCTCCGACCTGGGACAGGGGACCCATGGCTACACCTTC
TRBJ2-6	NA	TRBV5-1	NA	15	CASSSPERGANVLTF	TGCGCCAGCAGCTCCCCCGAGCGGGGGGCCAACGTCCTGACTTTC
TRBJ2-7	TRBD2	TRBV6-6	once	11	CTTSGGTEQYF	TGTACAACTAGCGGGGGCACCGAGCAGTACTTC
TRBJ2-5	TRBD1	TRBV7-2	NA	15	CASSLWAGGQETQYF	TGTGCCAGCAGCTTATGGGCAGGGGGCCAAGAGACCCAGTACTTC
TRBJ2-1	NA	TRBV5-1	once	13	CASSPGLSNEQFF	TGCGCCAGCAGCCCTGGACTCTCCAATGAGCAGTTCTTC
TRBJ2-7	TRBD2	TRBV27	NA	14	CASSYSGAPYEQYF	TGTGCCAGCAGTTATAGCGGGGCCCCCTACGAGCAGTACTTC
TRBJ2-7	TRBD1	TRBV18	NA	14	CASSLRGQELEQYF	TGTGCCAGCTCACTTCGCGGACAGGAGCTCGAGCAGTACTTC
TRBJ2-7	NA	TRBV6-5	NA	11	CASTFGDEQYF	TGTGCCAGCACGTTCGGTGACGAGCAGTACTTC
TRBJ1-2	TRBD1	TRBV5-6	NA	15	CASSLGAGGYDGYTF	TGTGCCAGCAGCTTGGGGGCAGGGGGCTATGATGGCTACACCTTC
TRBJ2-3	NA	TRBV15	NA	16	CATSRGGSDLRDTQYF	TGTGCCACCAGCAGAGGGGGTAGCGATCTTCGGGATACGCAGTATTTT
TRBJ2-7	TRBD1	TRBV29-1	NA	14	CSAKTGQVKNEQYF	TGCAGCGCCAAAACAGGACAGGTGAAGAACGAGCAGTACTTC
TRBJ1-1	NA	TRBV6-5	NA	13	CASSYMGQAEAFF	TGTGCCAGCAGTTACATGGGGCAAGCTGAAGCTTTCTTT
TRBJ2-1	TRBD1	TRBV9	NA	17	CASSARMGTGVDNEQFF	TGTGCCAGCAGCGCAAGGATGGGGACAGGGGTCGACAATGAGCAGTTCTTC
TRBJ2-7	TRBD1	TRBV7-2	NA	18	CASSSSMLRTGVAYEQYF	TGTGCCAGCAGCTCCTCGATGTTGCGGACAGGGGTTGCCTACGAGCAGTACTTC
TRBJ2-7	TRBD2	TRBV29-1	NA	13	CSVRTSETYEQYF	TGCAGCGTTAGGACTAGCGAAACCTACGAGCAGTACTTC
TRBJ1-1	NA	TRBV9	NA	14	CASSPNTYDSEAFF	TGTGCCAGCAGCCCTAATACTTACGACAGCGAAGCTTTCTTT
TRBJ2-1	TRBD2	TRBV6-4	NA	18	CASSDRPPTSGGYNEQFF	TGTGCCAGCAGTGATCGACCGCCTACTAGCGGGGGATACAATGAGCAGTTCTTC
TRBJ2-7	TRBD1	TRBV6-5	NA	14	CASRAGTGPYEQYF	TGTGCCAGCAGGGCTGGGACAGGGCCCTACGAGCAGTACTTC
TRBJ1-1	TRBD1	TRBV4-1	NA	16	CASSQLGTGGLTEAFF	TGCGCCAGCAGCCAACTTGGGACAGGGGGTCTCACTGAAGCTTTCTTT
TRBJ1-3	NA	TRBV29-1	NA	12	CSVVDRGNTIYF	TGCAGCGTTGTAGACAGGGGAAACACCATATATTTT
TRBJ2-3	TRBD1	TRBV10-2	NA	16	CASSGGGRAFTDTQYF	TGCGCCAGCAGTGGAGGGGGCAGGGCCTTCACAGATACGCAGTATTTT
TRBJ1-5	NA	TRBV19	NA	14	CASRLGVVNQPQHF	TGTGCCAGTAGGCTAGGGGTGGTCAATCAGCCCCAGCATTTT
TRBJ2-1	NA	TRBV7-9	NA	14	CASSQGRMRNEQFF	TGTGCCAGCAGTCAGGGGAGAATGAGGAATGAGCAGTTCTTC
TRBJ2-7	NA	TRBV9	NA	15	CASSVLDLPKGEQYF	TGTGCCAGCAGCGTTTTAGACCTCCCCAAGGGGGAGCAGTACTTC
TRBJ2-7	TRBD2	TRBV5-6	once	14	CASSSLAGGYEQYF	TGTGCCAGCAGCTCACTAGCGGGAGGCTACGAGCAGTACTTC
TRBJ2-3	TRBD2	TRBV2	once	16	CASSRGYARGTDTQYF	TGTGCCAGCAGTCGCGGCTATGCGCGGGGGACAGATACGCAGTATTTT
TRBJ2-3	NA	TRBV12-2	NA	18	CASRLEPIAGEEEDTQYF	TGTGCAAGTCGCTTAGAACCAATAGCGGGAGAAGAAGAAGATACGCAGTATTTT
TRBJ1-5	NA	TRBV4-1	NA	14	CASSQAGGNQPQHF	TGCGCCAGCAGCCAAGCCGGCGGGAATCAGCCCCAGCATTTT
TRBJ2-1	NA	TRBV7-9	NA	15	CASSPPGGPDNEQFF	TGTGCCAGCAGTCCCCCCGGGGGGCCAGACAATGAGCAGTTCTTC
TRBJ2-1	TRBD1	TRBV19	NA	13	CASSYDRGNEQFF	TGTGCCAGTAGTTATGACAGGGGGAATGAGCAGTTCTTC
TRBJ2-3	NA	TRBV4-3	NA	15	CASSQAAGRTDTQYF	TGCGCCAGCAGCCAAGCGGCAGGCCGCACAGATACGCAGTATTTT
TRBJ2-1	TRBD2	TRBV27	NA	16	CASSQEASGGYNEQFF	TGTGCCAGCAGCCAGGAGGCTAGCGGGGGCTACAATGAGCAGTTCTTC